The 12 T cell receptor beta chains presented below share a single source sample, sequenced in a study of blood T cell repertoires in COVID-19. Assay: immunoSEQ multiplex PCR; the TCRdb copy retains only in-frame clones and omits some. The sample has about 170,000 clones, more than 85% seen once. The sample was peripheral blood. Every receptor here comes from a woman older than 75 with COVID-19, enrolled during active disease.

The chain has TRBV2 and TRBJ2-2, with 7 bases fitting TRBD2. Germline trimming cut 4 bases from V and 6 bases from J; bases unmatched to any gene: 17. There are 18 residues in the CDR3. Germline assignment: CDR1 SNHLY and CDR2 FYNNEI. This CDR3 is CASSGASGILRVAGELFF. The CDR3 coding sequence is TGTGCCAGCAGTGGAGCAAGCGGGATTTTACGTGTCGCCGGGGAGCTGTTTTTT.

The chain joins TRBV29-1 to TRBJ2-5, with TRBD2 identical over 11 bases. Losses at the gene ends were 4 bases for V and 9 bases for J; bases not matched to a gene: 10. Germline lookup yields CDR1 SQVTM and CDR2 ANQGSEA. This CDR3 comprises 14 residues. The CDR3 DNA sequence: TGCAGCGTTGCCGGGACTAGCGGAGGGTGGGCCCAGTACTTC. Protein: CSVAGTSGGWAQYF.

This clone was seen at least ten times. This chain uses TRBV4-2 with TRBJ2-7; 9 bases match TRBD2. Looked up from germline, CDR1 is LGHNA and CDR2 is YNFKEQ. With V trimmed by 0 bases and J by 3 bases, 6 bases remained unmatched. This CDR3 is built from 16 residues. The CDR3 loop is CASSQDPASGIYEQYF. The DNA of the CDR3 is TGTGCCAGCAGCCAAGACCCGGCTAGCGGGATCTACGAGCAGTACTTC.

The chain employs TRBV21-1 and TRBJ2-7; the table's D call, TRBD2, has no DNA check behind it. TRBV21-1 is reported as a pseudogene. CDR3 length: 15 amino acids. As DNA, the CDR3 is TGTGCCAGCAGCCCCCCGTCTAGCGTTGCCTACGAGCAGTACTTC. Protein sequence: CASSPPSSVAYEQYF.

This rearrangement joins TRBV5-4 to TRBJ2-1, with TRBD2 identical over 16 bases. The V segment lost 4 bases and the J segment 9 bases; nucleotides outside the gene matches: 7. Germline lookup yields CDR1 SGHNT and CDR2 YYREEE (reference sequence). The length of the CDR3 is 16 residues. CDR3 residues: CASSVPGLAGGGEQFF. CDR3 DNA sequence: TGTGCCAGCAGCGTCCCGGGACTAGCGGGAGGGGGTGAGCAGTTCTTC.

The chain uses TRBV29-1 and TRBJ2-5; 8 positions match TRBD2. CDR3 size: 14 residues. Germline CDR1 reads SQVTM; CDR2 reads ANQGSEA. The ends lost 5 bases at V and 5 bases at J; junction bases unmatched: 10. CDR3 sequence reads: CSVLLDREGETQYF. DNA of the CDR3: TGCAGCGTTCTACTGGATCGGGAGGGGGAGACCCAGTACTTC.

V gene TRBV15 combines with J gene TRBJ2-7; possibly TRBD2 for D (6 bases). V dropped 0 bases and J dropped 4 bases, with 13 bases sitting between them. CDR3 size: 15 residues. Germline loops: CDR1 LNHNV, CDR2 YYDKDF (reference sequence). The CDR3 loop is CATSRDAGTYYEQYF. Here the CDR3 DNA reads TGTGCCACCAGCAGAGATGCCGGGACTTATTACGAGCAGTACTTC.

The sample holds a few counts of this clone. The CDR3 DNA follows: TGTGCCAGTAGTATGGACAGGGGAAAACTGTTTTTT. Amino acid sequence: CASSMDRGKLFF. The chain has TRBV19 and TRBJ1-4; 9 nucleotides match TRBD1. V gave up 3 bases and J gave up 10 bases; unmatched junction bases: 0. This CDR3 spans 12 amino acids. Germline-derived CDR1 and CDR2 are LNHDA and SQIVND (reference sequence).

The CDR3 DNA follows: TGTGCCAGCAGTTTAAACCCGGGAGATACGCAGTATTTT. This translates into CASSLNPGDTQYF. The chain joins TRBV12-3 or TRBV12-4 to TRBJ2-3; D ambiguous. The CDR3 consists of 13 residues. Between the trimmed V and J ends, which lost 2 bases and 5 bases, there was a span of 8 bases.

The chain employs TRBV7-9 and TRBJ2-5; D not resolved. Germline V gene data show CDR1 as SEHNR and CDR2 as FQNEAQ (reference sequence). This CDR3 contains 13 residues. The V gene lost 5 bases and the J gene lost 5 bases, with 12 bases spanning the gap. As DNA, the CDR3 is TGTGCCAGCAGCCCGTTTTCCGGGGAGACCCAGTACTTC. Residues: CASSPFSGETQYF.

The rearrangement joins TRBV19 to TRBJ1-1; the match to TRBD1 covers 10 bases. CDR3 length: 14 residues. J lost 3 bases, V lost 5 bases, and 3 bases had no gene match. The germline V gene encodes CDR1 LNHDA and CDR2 SQIVND (reference sequence). The CDR3 DNA is TGTGCCAGTAGTGGAGGGACAGGGGACACTGAAGCTTTCTTT. It specifies CASSGGTGDTEAFF. The full variable domain, completed using reference TRBV19 and TRBJ1-1, is DGGITQSPKYLFRKEGQNVTLSCEQNLNHDAMYWYRQDPGQGLRLIYYSQIVNDFQKGDIAEGYSVSREKKESFPLTVTSAQKNPTAFYLCASSGGTGDTEAFFGQGTRLTVV.

V gene TRBV3-1 (or the pseudogene TRBV3-2) combines with J gene TRBJ2-1, with D maybe TRBD2 (5 bases). Looked up from germline, CDR1 is LGHDT and CDR2 is YNNKEL (reference sequence). The CDR3 length is 13 residues. V was cut by 6 bases and J by 5 bases, with 11 bases left in between. The CDR3 is CASRSTGNNEQFF. DNA of the CDR3: TGTGCCAGCAGATCCACGGGGAACAATGAGCAGTTCTTC.